What follows are 10 T cell receptor beta chains derived from one specimen sequenced in a study of T cell responses to AZD1222 COVID-19 vaccine. Repertoires were generated with immunoSEQ multiplex PCR, while TCRdb's copy carries only in-frame clones and drops some. The table shows about 85,000 clones, with around 86% occurring only once. Sample: peripheral blood, taken on day 0 of AZD1222 vaccination. These receptors were obtained from an adult in good health.

This rearrangement joins TRBV2 to TRBJ2-3, with D possibly matching TRBD1 (5 bases). The CDR3 runs to 15 residues. V was clipped by 6 bases and J by 0 bases, with 13 bases between them. From germline, CDR1 is SNHLY and CDR2 FYNNEI. The CDR3 DNA sequence: TGTGCCAGCAGGGGGCGTAAGGCTAGCACAGATACGCAGTATTTT. This encodes CASRGRKASTDTQYF. Combining the CDR3 with reference TRBV2 and TRBJ2-3 gives the whole variable domain EPEVTQTPSHQVTQMGQEVILRCVPISNHLYFYWYRQILGQKVEFLVSFYNNEISEKSEIFDDQFSVERPDGSNFTLKIRSTKLEDSAMYFCASRGRKASTDTQYFGPGTRLTVL.

The rearrangement uses TRBV29-1 and TRBJ2-2; weak D call: TRBD1 (5 bases). The CDR3 runs to 11 residues. V was trimmed by 7 bases and J by 3 bases, leaving 6 bases between them. From germline, CDR1 is SQVTM and CDR2 ANQGSEA. The CDR3 loop reads CSGTHTGELFF. The CDR3 DNA sequence: TGCAGCGGGACACACACCGGGGAGCTGTTTTTT.

The V call is TRBV6-1, the J call TRBJ2-7; D perhaps matches TRBD1 (6 bases). The germline V and J ends were trimmed by 4 bases and 4 bases, with 20 bases remaining between them. This CDR3 region has 16 residues. CDR1 MNHNS and CDR2 SASEGT come from the germline V gene. In DNA form, the CDR3 reads TGTGCCAGCAGTGCGCCCCCTCCCGGACAGTTATACGAGCAGTACTTC. It encodes CASSAPPPGQLYEQYF.

The chain links TRBV19 to TRBJ2-7, with D perhaps given as TRBD1 or TRBD2 (7 bases each). Germline values: CDR1 LNHDA, CDR2 SQIVND (reference sequence). Trimming left V 6 bases short and J 2 bases short, with 17 bases between. There are 15 residues in the CDR3. The DNA for the CDR3 is TGTGCCAGTAGGGCCAGCGGGACAGTAGCCTACGAGCAGTACTTC. Residues: CASRASGTVAYEQYF.

This chain connects TRBV25-1 to TRBJ1-4; 7 bases line up with TRBD1. After removal of 7 bases from V and 2 bases from J, the junction contained 7 bases not matched to a gene. CDR3 length equals 15 residues. Germline-derived CDR1 and CDR2 are MGHDK and SYGVNS. CDR3 sequence reads: CASTDRVGTNEKLFF. The CDR3 nucleotides are TGTGCCAGCACTGACAGGGTAGGGACTAATGAAAAACTGTTTTTT.

The V gene is TRBV2, the J gene TRBJ1-4, with D tentatively TRBD1 (6 bases). The CDR3 length is 13 residues. V lost 5 bases and J 8 bases, leaving 12 bases between the germline ends. The germline gives CDR1 SNHLY, CDR2 FYNNEI. For the CDR3, the DNA is TGTGCCAGCAGTCAGGGGAGAGAGGAAAAACTGTTTTTT. As protein: CASSQGREEKLFF.

V and J are TRBV19 and TRBJ1-2, with D possibly matching TRBD1 (5 bases). The CDR3 spans 12 residues. With 4 bases removed from V and 8 bases from J, the gap between germline ends came to 11 bases. Germline V gives CDR1 LNHDA, CDR2 SQIVND (reference sequence). The chain's CDR3 is CASSTNAGGYTF. The CDR3 nucleotides read TGTGCCAGTAGTACGAACGCAGGGGGCTACACCTTC. Filled out from reference TRBV19 and TRBJ1-2, the complete variable domain reads DGGITQSPKYLFRKEGQNVTLSCEQNLNHDAMYWYRQDPGQGLRLIYYSQIVNDFQKGDIAEGYSVSREKKESFPLTVTSAQKNPTAFYLCASSTNAGGYTFGSGTRLTVV.

V usage is TRBV19 and J usage is TRBJ1-1, with D maybe TRBD1 (6 bases). CDR1 and CDR2 (germline): LNHDA, SQIVND (reference sequence). This CDR3 region has 16 residues. V shed 6 bases and J shed 1 base, with 18 bases lying between them. For the CDR3, the DNA is TGTGCCAGTAGCCTCTTTCAGGGGCCGAGGAACACTGAAGCTTTCTTT. Its protein product is CASSLFQGPRNTEAFF.

In its sample, this clone was seen a few times. The chain has TRBV11-2 and TRBJ2-1, with D hard to call. Trimming cost V 2 bases and J 8 bases, with 7 bases left between them. Germline assignment: CDR1 SGHAT and CDR2 FQNNGV. The CDR3 covers 12 residues. DNA for the CDR3: TGTGCCAGCAGCTTAATCTCTGATGAGCAGTTCTTC. Encoded protein: CASSLISDEQFF.

The V and J genes are TRBV18 and TRBJ2-7; tentatively, D is TRBD1 (6 bases). In germline, CDR1 is KGHSH, CDR2 LQKENI. V dropped 2 bases and J dropped 5 bases, with 10 bases sitting between them. The CDR3 loop spans 13 amino acids. The CDR3: CASSPNDRHEQYF. The CDR3 bases are TGTGCCAGCTCACCAAACGACAGGCACGAGCAGTACTTC. The entire variable domain, with the rest obtained from reference TRBV18 and TRBJ2-7, is as follows: NAGVMQNPRHLVRRRGQEARLRCSPMKGHSHVYWYRQLPEEGLKFMVYLQKENIIDESGMPKERFSAEFPKEGPSILRIQQVVRGDSAAYFCASSPNDRHEQYFGPGTRLTVT.